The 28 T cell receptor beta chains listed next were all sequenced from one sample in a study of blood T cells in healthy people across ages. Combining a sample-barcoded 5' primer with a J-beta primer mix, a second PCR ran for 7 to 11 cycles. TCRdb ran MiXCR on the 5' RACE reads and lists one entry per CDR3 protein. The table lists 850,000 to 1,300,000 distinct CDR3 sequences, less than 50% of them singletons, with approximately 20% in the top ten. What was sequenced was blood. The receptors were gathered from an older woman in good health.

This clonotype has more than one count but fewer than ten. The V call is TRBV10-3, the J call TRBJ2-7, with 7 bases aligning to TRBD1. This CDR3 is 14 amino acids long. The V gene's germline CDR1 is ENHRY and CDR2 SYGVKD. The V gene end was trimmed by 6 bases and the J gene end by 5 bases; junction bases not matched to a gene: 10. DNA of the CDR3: TGTGCCATCAGGGGACAGAAGTTGGACGACGAGCAGTACTTC. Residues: CAIRGQKLDDEQYF.

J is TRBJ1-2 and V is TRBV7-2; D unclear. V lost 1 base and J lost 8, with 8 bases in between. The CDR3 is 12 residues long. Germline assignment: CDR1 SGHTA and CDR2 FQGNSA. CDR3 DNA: TGTGCCAGCAGCTTAGTCGATCGGGGCTACACCTTC. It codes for CASSLVDRGYTF. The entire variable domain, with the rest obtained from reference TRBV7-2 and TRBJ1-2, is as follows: GAGVSQSPSNKVTEKGKDVELRCDPISGHTALYWYRQSLGQGLEFLIYFQGNSAPDKSGLPSDRFSAERTGGSVSTLTIQRTQQEDSAVYLCASSLVDRGYTFGSGTRLTVV.

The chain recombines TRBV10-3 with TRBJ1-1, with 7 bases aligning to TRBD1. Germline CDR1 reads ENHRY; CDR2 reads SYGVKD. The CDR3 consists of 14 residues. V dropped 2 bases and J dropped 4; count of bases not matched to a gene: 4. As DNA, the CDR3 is TGTGCCATCAGTGAGACAGGGGTGGGCACTGAAGCTTTCTTT. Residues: CAISETGVGTEAFF.

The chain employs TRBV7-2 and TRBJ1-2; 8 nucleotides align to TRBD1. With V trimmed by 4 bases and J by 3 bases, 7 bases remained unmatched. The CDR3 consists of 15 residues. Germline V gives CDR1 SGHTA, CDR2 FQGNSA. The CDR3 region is CASSSPDRGYYGYTF. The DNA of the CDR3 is TGTGCCAGCAGCTCCCCAGACAGGGGATACTATGGCTACACCTTC. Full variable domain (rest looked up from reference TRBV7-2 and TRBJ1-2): GAGVSQSPSNKVTEKGKDVELRCDPISGHTALYWYRQSLGQGLEFLIYFQGNSAPDKSGLPSDRFSAERTGGSVSTLTIQRTQQEDSAVYLCASSSPDRGYYGYTFGSGTRLTVV.

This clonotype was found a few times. CDR3 coding DNA: TGTGCCAGCAGCTTCCTCGCCACTAAGGAGACCCAGTACTTC. Its translation is CASSFLATKETQYF. The genes are TRBV11-2 and TRBJ2-5; no clear D. Trimming removed 3 bases from V and 5 bases from J, with 13 bases in between. Germline assignment: CDR1 SGHAT and CDR2 FQNNGV. This CDR3 is 14 amino acids long.

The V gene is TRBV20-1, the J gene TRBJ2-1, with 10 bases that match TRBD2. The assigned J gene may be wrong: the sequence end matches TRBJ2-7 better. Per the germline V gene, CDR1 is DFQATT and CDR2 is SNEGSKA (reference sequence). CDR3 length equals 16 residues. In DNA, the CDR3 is TGCAGTGCTAGCGGACTAGCGGAAGTAACCTACAATGAGCAGTACTTC. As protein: CSASGLAEVTYNEQYF.

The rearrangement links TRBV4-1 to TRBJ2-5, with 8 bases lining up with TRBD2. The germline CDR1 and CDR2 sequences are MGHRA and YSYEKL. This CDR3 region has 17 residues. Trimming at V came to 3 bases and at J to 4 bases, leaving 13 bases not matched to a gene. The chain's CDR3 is CASSHAGSGRRVETQYF. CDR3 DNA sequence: TGCGCCAGCAGCCACGCCGGGAGCGGGAGAAGGGTAGAGACCCAGTACTTC.

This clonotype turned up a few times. CDR3: CASSKRTDFFRSYEQYF. As DNA, the CDR3 is TGTGCCAGCAGCAAGCGGACAGATTTTTTCCGATCCTACGAGCAGTACTTC. The chain uses TRBV21-1 and TRBJ2-7; the table calls TRBD1, which could not be checked here. TRBV21-1 is a recognized pseudogene. CDR3 length: 17 residues.

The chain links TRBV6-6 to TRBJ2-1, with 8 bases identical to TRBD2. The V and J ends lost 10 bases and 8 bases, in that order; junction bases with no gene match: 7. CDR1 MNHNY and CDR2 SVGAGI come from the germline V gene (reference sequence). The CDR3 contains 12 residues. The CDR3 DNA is TGTGCCACAAGCGGGAGTGTAGATGAGCAGTTCTTC. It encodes CATSGSVDEQFF.

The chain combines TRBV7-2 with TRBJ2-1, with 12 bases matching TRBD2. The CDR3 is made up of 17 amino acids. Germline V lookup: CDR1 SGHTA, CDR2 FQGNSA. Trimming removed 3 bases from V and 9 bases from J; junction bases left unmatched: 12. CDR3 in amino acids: CASSFPDASGREIEQFF. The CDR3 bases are TGTGCCAGCAGCTTCCCAGACGCTAGCGGGAGGGAGATTGAGCAGTTCTTC.

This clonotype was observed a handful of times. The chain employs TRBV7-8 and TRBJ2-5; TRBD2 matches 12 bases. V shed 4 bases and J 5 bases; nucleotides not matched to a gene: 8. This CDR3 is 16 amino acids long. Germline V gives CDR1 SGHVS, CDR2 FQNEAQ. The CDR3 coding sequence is TGTGCCAGCAGCTCTGGACTAGCGGGATTGAGTGAGACCCAGTACTTC. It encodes CASSSGLAGLSETQYF.

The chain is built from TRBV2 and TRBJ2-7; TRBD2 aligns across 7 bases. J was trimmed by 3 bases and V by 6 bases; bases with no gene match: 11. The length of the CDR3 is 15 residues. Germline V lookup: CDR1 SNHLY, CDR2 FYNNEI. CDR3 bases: TGTGCCAGCAGCGAATCCAGCGGGATCCGCTACGAGCAGTACTTC. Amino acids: CASSESSGIRYEQYF.

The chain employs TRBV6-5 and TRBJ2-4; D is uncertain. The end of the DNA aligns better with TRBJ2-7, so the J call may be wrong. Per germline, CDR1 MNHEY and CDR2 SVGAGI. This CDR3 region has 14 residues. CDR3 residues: CASSADVNPGEQYF. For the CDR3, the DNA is TGTGCCAGCAGTGCCGACGTAAATCCGGGCGAGCAGTACTTC.

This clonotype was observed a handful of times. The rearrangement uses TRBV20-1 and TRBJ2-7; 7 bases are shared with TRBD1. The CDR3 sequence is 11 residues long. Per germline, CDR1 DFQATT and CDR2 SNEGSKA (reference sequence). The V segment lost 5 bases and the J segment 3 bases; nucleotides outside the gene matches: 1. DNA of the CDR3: TGCAGTGCTCACAGGGGCTACGAGCAGTACTTC. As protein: CSAHRGYEQYF.

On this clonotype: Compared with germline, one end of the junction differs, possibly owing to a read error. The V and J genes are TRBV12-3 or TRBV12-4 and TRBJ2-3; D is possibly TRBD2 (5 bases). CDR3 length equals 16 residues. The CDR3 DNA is TGTGCCAGCAGCCCATCAAGCGGAATGAAAGCAGATATGCAGTATTTT. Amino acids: CASSPSSGMKADMQYF.

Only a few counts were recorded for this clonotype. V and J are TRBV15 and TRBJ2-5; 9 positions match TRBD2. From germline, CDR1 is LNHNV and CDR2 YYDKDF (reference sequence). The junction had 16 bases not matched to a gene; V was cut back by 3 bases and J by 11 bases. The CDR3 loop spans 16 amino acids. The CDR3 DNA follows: TGTGCCACCAGCAGGTTCGGCGGGAGGGCCTCCGGCGAACAGTACTTC. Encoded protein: CATSRFGGRASGEQYF.

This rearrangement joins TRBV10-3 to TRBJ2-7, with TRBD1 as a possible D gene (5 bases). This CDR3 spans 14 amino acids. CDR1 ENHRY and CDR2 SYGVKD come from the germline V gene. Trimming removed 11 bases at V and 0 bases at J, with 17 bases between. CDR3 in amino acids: CASAGVRGSYEQYF. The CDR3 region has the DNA TGTGCCTCGGCTGGCGTAAGGGGCTCCTACGAGCAGTACTTC.

CDR3: CASSQPGGQHNEQFF. CDR3 in DNA: TGTGCCAGCAGCCAACCTGGTGGGCAACACAATGAGCAGTTCTTC. This chain joins TRBV14 and TRBJ2-1; D gene uncertain. This CDR3 has 15 residues. V was shortened by 2 bases and J by 5 bases, with 13 bases between the two germline ends. CDR1 and CDR2 from the germline V gene are SGHDN and FVKESK.

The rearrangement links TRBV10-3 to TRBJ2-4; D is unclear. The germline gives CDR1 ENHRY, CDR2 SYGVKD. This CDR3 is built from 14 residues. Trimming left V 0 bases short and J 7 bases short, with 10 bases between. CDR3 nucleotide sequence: TGTGCCATCAGTGAGTCGGGTTTGGGGAACATTCAGTACTTC. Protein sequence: CAISESGLGNIQYF.

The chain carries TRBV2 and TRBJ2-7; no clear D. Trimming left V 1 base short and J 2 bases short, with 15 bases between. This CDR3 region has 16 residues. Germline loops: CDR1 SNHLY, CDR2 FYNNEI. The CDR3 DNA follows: TGTGCCAGCAGTGAAGGGGCAGCCCCTACCACCTACGAGCAGTACTTC. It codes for CASSEGAAPTTYEQYF. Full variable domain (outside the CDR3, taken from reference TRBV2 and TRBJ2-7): EPEVTQTPSHQVTQMGQEVILRCVPISNHLYFYWYRQILGQKVEFLVSFYNNEISEKSEIFDDQFSVERPDGSNFTLKIRSTKLEDSAMYFCASSEGAAPTTYEQYFGPGTRLTVT.

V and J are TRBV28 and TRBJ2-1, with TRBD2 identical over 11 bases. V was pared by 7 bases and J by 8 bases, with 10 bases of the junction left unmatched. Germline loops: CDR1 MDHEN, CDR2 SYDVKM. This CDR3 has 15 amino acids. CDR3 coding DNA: TGTGCCAGCACACCCTGGACTAGCGGGTCCGATGAGCAGTTCTTC. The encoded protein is CASTPWTSGSDEQFF.

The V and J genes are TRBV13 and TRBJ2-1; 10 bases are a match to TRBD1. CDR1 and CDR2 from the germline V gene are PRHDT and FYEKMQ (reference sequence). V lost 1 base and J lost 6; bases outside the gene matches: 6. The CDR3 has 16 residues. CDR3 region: CASSLEGTGEGNEQFF. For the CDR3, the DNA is TGTGCCAGCAGCTTAGAAGGGACAGGGGAGGGCAATGAGCAGTTCTTC. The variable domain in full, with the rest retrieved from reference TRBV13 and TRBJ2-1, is AAGVIQSPRHLIKEKRETATLKCYPIPRHDTVYWYQQGPGQDPQFLISFYEKMQSDKGSIPDRFSAQQFSDYHSELNMSSLELGDSALYFCASSLEGTGEGNEQFFGPGTRLTVL.

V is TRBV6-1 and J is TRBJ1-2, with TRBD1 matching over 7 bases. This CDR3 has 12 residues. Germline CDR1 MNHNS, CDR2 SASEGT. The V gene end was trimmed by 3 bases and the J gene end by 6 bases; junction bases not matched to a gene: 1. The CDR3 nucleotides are TGTGCCAGCAGTGACACAGGGGATGGCTACACCTTC. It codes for CASSDTGDGYTF.

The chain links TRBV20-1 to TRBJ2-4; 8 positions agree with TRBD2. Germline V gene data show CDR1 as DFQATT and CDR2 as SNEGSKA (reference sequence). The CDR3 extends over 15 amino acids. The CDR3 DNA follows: TGCAGCGCGACGCCGGGACTAGGAGCCCTAAACATTCAGTACTTC. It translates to CSATPGLGALNIQYF.

CDR3 residues: CASGLRSQREVTQYF. In DNA form, the CDR3 reads TGTGCTAGTGGTCTTCGGAGTCAGAGGGAGGTGACCCAGTACTTC. This chain uses TRBV12-5 with TRBJ2-5; D possibly corresponds to TRBD2 (6 bases). The germline V and J ends were trimmed by 5 bases and 7 bases, with 20 bases remaining between them. CDR1 is LGHNT, CDR2 FRNRAP, per germline. The CDR3 consists of 15 residues.

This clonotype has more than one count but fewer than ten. The CDR3 reads CSARDARTSTSEQFF. As DNA, the CDR3 is TGCAGTGCTAGAGATGCGAGAACTAGCACAAGTGAGCAGTTCTTC. The V gene is TRBV20-1, the J gene TRBJ2-1; weak D call: TRBD2 (6 bases). The CDR3 consists of 15 residues. Germline V CDR1 and CDR2: DFQATT, SNEGSKA (reference sequence). V shed 0 bases and J shed 9 bases, with 18 bases lying between them.

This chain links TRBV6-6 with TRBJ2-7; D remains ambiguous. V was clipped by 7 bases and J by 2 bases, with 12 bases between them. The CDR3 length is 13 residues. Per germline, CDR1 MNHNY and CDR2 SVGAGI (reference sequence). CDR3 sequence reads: CASKKGRAYEQYF. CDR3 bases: TGTGCCAGCAAGAAGGGTCGTGCCTACGAGCAGTACTTC.

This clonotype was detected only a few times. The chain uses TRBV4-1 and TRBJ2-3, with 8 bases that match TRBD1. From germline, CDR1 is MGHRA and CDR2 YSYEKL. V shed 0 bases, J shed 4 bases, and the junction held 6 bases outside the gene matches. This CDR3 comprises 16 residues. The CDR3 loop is CASSQDQAGGSDTQYF. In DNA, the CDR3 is TGCGCCAGCAGCCAAGATCAGGCAGGGGGCTCAGATACGCAGTATTTT.